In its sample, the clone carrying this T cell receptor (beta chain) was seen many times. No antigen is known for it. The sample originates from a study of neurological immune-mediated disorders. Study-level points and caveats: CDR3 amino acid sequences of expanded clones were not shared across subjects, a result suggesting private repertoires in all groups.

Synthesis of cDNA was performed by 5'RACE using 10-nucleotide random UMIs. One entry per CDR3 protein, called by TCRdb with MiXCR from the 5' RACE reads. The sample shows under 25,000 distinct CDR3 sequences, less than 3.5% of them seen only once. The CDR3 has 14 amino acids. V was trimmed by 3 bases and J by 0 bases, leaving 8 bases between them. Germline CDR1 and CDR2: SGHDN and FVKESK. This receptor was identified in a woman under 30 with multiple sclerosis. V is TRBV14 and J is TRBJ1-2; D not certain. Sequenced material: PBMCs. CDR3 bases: TGTGCCAGCAGCCAGTCTCCAGCTAACTATGGCTACACCTTC. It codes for CASSQSPANYGYTF.